Shown below are 31 T cell receptor beta chains from a single sample sequenced in a study of vaccination and CD4 T cells after COVID-19. Their antigens remain unidentified. Cultured CD4+ T cells had their DNA profiled by the Oncomine TCR Beta short-read assay. TCRdb re-analysed the PCR reads in MiXCR, keeping a single row per CDR3 protein. The sample has tens of thousands of distinct CDR3 sequences, about 48% seen once; the top ten hold over 3.5%. Treatment indicated: roughly 10-day PBMC culture with coronavirus spike peptide pools or control peptides (ViraFEST assay). Sample: CD4+ T cells from blood, cultured in vitro. The source of these receptors is a human donor who had recovered from COVID-19.

V usage is TRBV19 and J usage is TRBJ1-5, with TRBD1 matching over 8 bases. The V gene's germline CDR1 is LNHDA and CDR2 SQIVND (reference sequence). The CDR3 covers 13 residues. With 4 bases clipped from V and 7 bases from J, the junction kept 3 bases outside the gene matches. The CDR3 coding sequence is TGTGCCAGTAGTACAGGGGGCGGCCAGCCCCAGCATTTT. It translates to CASSTGGGQPQHF.

This clonotype was seen a handful of times. The chain uses TRBV27 and TRBJ1-6; D is possibly TRBD1 (5 bases). V shed 2 bases and J shed 13 bases, with 21 bases lying between them. This CDR3 has 16 residues. Germline V CDR1 and CDR2: MNHEY, SMNVEV (reference sequence). In nucleotides, the CDR3 is TGTGCCAGCAGTTTAATGTCCGGGACCGATAGGCTTCCCCTCCACTTT. Its translation: CASSLMSGTDRLPLHF.

J is TRBJ2-5 and V is TRBV19, with TRBD1 matching over 8 bases. Germline CDR1 is LNHDA and CDR2 is SQIVND (reference sequence). This CDR3 region has 18 residues. Trimming took 5 bases from V and 0 from J; bases not matched to a gene: 14. This CDR3 reads CASSRTLNRGSYQETQYF. In nucleotides, the CDR3 is TGTGCCAGTAGTCGCACCCTTAACAGGGGGTCATACCAAGAGACCCAGTACTTC.

This clonotype was seen a few times. The chain combines TRBV11-3 with TRBJ1-5; tentative D call: TRBD1 (6 bases). The germline CDR1 and CDR2 sequences are SGHNT and YENEEA. V lost 5 bases and J 6 bases, leaving 23 bases between the germline ends. The length of the CDR3 is 17 residues. The CDR3 reads CASSATPTGRRGQPQHF. CDR3 coding DNA: TGTGCCAGCAGCGCAACTCCCACAGGGCGTCGGGGTCAGCCCCAGCATTTT.

The chain uses TRBV24-1 and TRBJ2-7, with a tentative D call TRBD1 (6 bases). V was shortened by 5 bases and J by 1 base, with 17 bases between the two germline ends. This CDR3 region has 16 residues. CDR1 and CDR2 from the germline V gene are KGHDR and SFDVKD. The CDR3 bases are TGTGCCACCAGTGTCGAACCACAGGGAAAATCCTACGAGCAGTACTTC. This sequence encodes CATSVEPQGKSYEQYF.

The table lists this clonotype with a few counts. CDR3: CSARDRTGGPYEQYF. In nucleotides, the CDR3 is TGCAGTGCTAGAGATAGGACGGGGGGCCCCTACGAGCAGTACTTC. The chain combines TRBV20-1 with TRBJ2-7, with D tentatively TRBD2 (7 bases). Between the trimmed V and J ends, which lost 0 bases and 2 bases, there was a span of 14 bases. Germline V CDR1 and CDR2: DFQATT, SNEGSKA (reference sequence). This CDR3 comprises 15 residues.

This clonotype was picked up a small number of times. The chain couples TRBV6-1 to TRBJ1-6; no definite D call. The CDR3 covers 14 residues. Trimming took 10 bases from V and 4 from J, leaving 14 bases between them. Per the germline V gene, CDR1 is MNHNS and CDR2 is SASEGT. Here the CDR3 DNA reads TGTGCCATCCGGAGGGTTGTTTATAATTCACCCCTCCACTTT. This sequence encodes CAIRRVVYNSPLHF.

The rearrangement joins TRBV19 to TRBJ1-2; 11 bases map to TRBD1. The CDR3 is 14 residues long. J was trimmed by 8 bases and V by 7 bases; bases with no gene match: 9. The V gene's germline CDR1 is LNHDA and CDR2 SQIVND (reference sequence). CDR3 sequence: CASTTRTGGRGYTF. In nucleotides, the CDR3 is TGTGCCAGTACCACCCGGACAGGGGGCAGGGGCTACACCTTC. Complete variable domain (other parts from reference TRBV19 and TRBJ1-2): DGGITQSPKYLFRKEGQNVTLSCEQNLNHDAMYWYRQDPGQGLRLIYYSQIVNDFQKGDIAEGYSVSREKKESFPLTVTSAQKNPTAFYLCASTTRTGGRGYTFGSGTRLTVV.

The gene calls are TRBV2 and TRBJ1-1; 7 positions agree with TRBD1. Germline lookup yields CDR1 SNHLY and CDR2 FYNNEI. The CDR3 has 14 amino acids. J lost 2 bases, V lost 6 bases, and 6 bases had no gene match. CDR3 nucleotides: TGTGCCAGCAGGCCCGGGACAGAAAACACTGAAGCTTTCTTT. Translating gives CASRPGTENTEAFF.

CDR3 sequence: CASSPRTGGVYNEQFF. The CDR3 region has the DNA TGTGCCAGCTCACCGAGGACAGGGGGGGTCTACAATGAGCAGTTCTTC. This chain uses TRBV18 with TRBJ2-1; 10 nucleotides agree with TRBD1. The CDR3 is made up of 16 amino acids. The V and J ends lost 3 bases and 3 bases, in that order; junction bases with no gene match: 5. The germline gives CDR1 KGHSH, CDR2 LQKENI.

The V call is TRBV5-1, the J call TRBJ1-1; D may be TRBD1 (6 bases). Germline loops: CDR1 SGHRS, CDR2 YFSETQ. Trimming removed 4 bases from V and 1 base from J, with 11 bases in between. This CDR3 has 14 residues. CDR3 sequence (DNA): TGCGCCAGCAGCGGAGGGACAAAGAACACTGAAGCTTTCTTT. Residues: CASSGGTKNTEAFF.

The gene calls are TRBV14 and TRBJ1-2; a weak D match, TRBD1 (5 bases). The germline V gene has CDR1 SGHDN and CDR2 FVKESK. The CDR3 contains 17 residues. The V and J ends lost 0 bases and 3 bases respectively, with 17 bases between them. CDR3 sequence (DNA): TGTGCCAGCAGCCAAGAAAATAAAGCAGGGTGGGACTATGGCTACACCTTC. This translates into CASSQENKAGWDYGYTF.

By share, this clonotype counts as medium-sized. J is TRBJ1-1 and V is TRBV18, with TRBD1 matching 11 bases. Trimming cost V 2 bases and J 5 bases; bases outside gene matches: 7. CDR3 size: 16 residues. Germline V gene lookup returns CDR1 KGHSH and CDR2 LQKENI. The CDR3 protein is CASSPGDRGYWTEAFF. The CDR3 nucleotides are TGTGCCAGCTCACCAGGGGACAGGGGGTACTGGACTGAAGCTTTCTTT.

This chain joins TRBV7-3 and TRBJ1-6; TRBD1 matches 8 bases. CDR1 SGHTA and CDR2 FQGTGA come from the germline V gene. The CDR3 extends over 21 amino acids. Trimming at V came to 0 bases and at J to 0 bases, leaving 13 bases not matched to a gene. CDR3 protein: CASSLTVRAWTGYSYNSPLHF. CDR3 in DNA: TGTGCCAGCAGCTTAACGGTCAGGGCCTGGACAGGGTACTCCTATAATTCACCCCTCCACTTT.

The chain has TRBV7-8 and TRBJ1-1; no firm D call. CDR1 is SGHVS and CDR2 is FQNEAQ in the germline V gene. V was pared by 4 bases and J by 3 bases, with 9 bases between. The CDR3 length is 13 residues. The CDR3 here is CASSSSRDTEAFF. In DNA form, the CDR3 reads TGTGCCAGCAGCTCATCTCGGGACACTGAAGCTTTCTTT.

This clonotype appeared a few times. The chain has TRBV20-1 and TRBJ2-5; the D gene could be TRBD1 or TRBD2 (5 bases each). The V end lost 1 base, the J end lost 5 bases, and 5 bases lay between the germline ends. CDR3 length equals 11 residues. In germline, CDR1 is DFQATT, CDR2 SNEGSKA (reference sequence). The CDR3 here is CSARGGETQYF. CDR3 DNA: TGCAGTGCTAGAGGGGGGGAGACCCAGTACTTC.

This clonotype was detected a few times. The chain links TRBV5-4 to TRBJ2-3; 9 bases match TRBD1. With V trimmed by 4 bases and J by 0 bases, 3 bases remained unmatched. The CDR3 contains 15 residues. The germline V gene has CDR1 SGHNT and CDR2 YYREEE (reference sequence). This CDR3 is CASSPQGASTDTQYF. The CDR3 DNA reads as TGTGCCAGCAGCCCACAGGGGGCTAGCACAGATACGCAGTATTTT.

In its sample, this clonotype was seen once. The chain carries TRBV20-1 and TRBJ2-7; D is possibly TRBD2 (6 bases). This CDR3 comprises 15 residues. Trimming cost V 0 bases and J 0 bases, with 12 bases left between them. Germline CDR1 reads DFQATT; CDR2 reads SNEGSKA (reference sequence). This CDR3 is CSARDLVEGSYEQYF. CDR3 sequence (DNA): TGCAGTGCTAGAGATCTGGTGGAGGGCTCCTACGAGCAGTACTTC.

The chain joins TRBV12-3 or TRBV12-4 to TRBJ2-7, with 8 bases that match TRBD1. V lost 2 bases to trimming and J lost 0 bases; unmatched junction nucleotides: 3. The CDR3 is 15 amino acids. As DNA, the CDR3 is TGTGCCAGCAGTTTACAGACAGGGGTCTCCTACGAGCAGTACTTC. It yields the protein CASSLQTGVSYEQYF.

This clonotype was counted between two and nine times. The V call is TRBV7-9, the J call TRBJ2-5; weak D call: TRBD1 (6 bases). Per the germline V gene, CDR1 is SEHNR and CDR2 is FQNEAQ (reference sequence). V was shortened by 3 bases and J by 5 bases, with 13 bases between the two germline ends. There are 14 residues in the CDR3. CDR3 region: CASSFQGPRETQYF. CDR3 in DNA: TGTGCCAGCAGCTTTCAGGGGCCTCGGGAGACCCAGTACTTC.

This chain connects TRBV7-2 to TRBJ2-5; 13 nucleotides match TRBD2. Germline assignment: CDR1 SGHTA and CDR2 FQGNSA. This CDR3 spans 16 amino acids. V lost 4 bases and J lost 5; bases outside the gene matches: 7. In nucleotides, the CDR3 is TGTGCCAGCAGCTCCCGGACTAGCGGGGGCCGGGAGACCCAGTACTTC. As protein: CASSSRTSGGRETQYF.

The chain combines TRBV28 with TRBJ2-1, with a tentative D call TRBD1 (6 bases). The V end lost 8 bases, the J end lost 10 bases, and 15 bases lay between the germline ends. This CDR3 comprises 12 residues. Germline values: CDR1 MDHEN, CDR2 SYDVKM. DNA of the CDR3: TGTGCCAGCGAGGGGGAAGGAAGAGAGCAGTTCTTC. Its protein is CASEGEGREQFF.

The chain employs TRBV9 and TRBJ2-7; the D gene is possibly TRBD1 (6 bases). This CDR3 is 13 amino acids long. Trimming shortened V by 0 bases and J by 6 bases, and 10 bases separated the two germline ends. Germline lookup yields CDR1 SGDLS and CDR2 YYNGEE. In DNA form, the CDR3 reads TGTGCCAGCAGCGTAGCACAGGGAACCGAGCAGTACTTC. This gives the protein CASSVAQGTEQYF.

This clonotype was seen a handful of times. This sequence joins TRBV20-1 and TRBJ1-5; D remains unclear. The CDR3 consists of 16 residues. V was cut by 5 bases and J by 0 bases, with 17 bases left in between. CDR1 DFQATT and CDR2 SNEGSKA come from the germline V gene (reference sequence). This CDR3 is CSALPVGAVSNQPQHF. As DNA, the CDR3 is TGCAGTGCTCTTCCGGTTGGTGCAGTTAGCAATCAGCCCCAGCATTTT.

The chain carries TRBV10-3 and TRBJ2-3, with 13 bases matching TRBD2. This CDR3 has 15 amino acids. Germline CDR1 reads ENHRY; CDR2 reads SYGVKD. V shed 10 bases and J 5 bases; nucleotides not matched to a gene: 9. CDR3 region: CATQGTSGVGDTQYF. The CDR3, as DNA: TGTGCCACCCAAGGGACTAGCGGGGTGGGAGATACGCAGTATTTT.

The chain recombines TRBV5-4 with TRBJ2-7; perhaps D is TRBD1 or TRBD2 (5 bases each). Trimming stripped 3 bases from V and 0 bases from J, with 13 bases between. This CDR3 comprises 15 residues. Germline CDR1 reads SGHNT; CDR2 reads YYREEE (reference sequence). The CDR3 here is CASSSAGSSSYEQYF. The CDR3 nucleotides read TGTGCCAGCAGCTCGGCAGGGAGTAGCTCCTACGAGCAGTACTTC.

The rearrangement uses TRBV7-2 and TRBJ2-1; D is unresolved. The CDR3 extends over 15 amino acids. The V end lost 4 bases, the J end lost 0 bases, and 10 bases lay between the germline ends. CDR1 and CDR2 (germline): SGHTA, FQGNSA. CDR3 nucleotide sequence: TGTGCCAGCAGCTCACTGCGGAGCTCCTACAATGAGCAGTTCTTC. It yields the protein CASSSLRSSYNEQFF.

The chain joins TRBV20-1 to TRBJ1-6, with TRBD1 identical over 8 bases. Trimming at V came to 5 bases and at J to 8 bases, leaving 8 bases not matched to a gene. The CDR3 runs to 14 residues. The germline V gene encodes CDR1 DFQATT and CDR2 SNEGSKA (reference sequence). The CDR3 here is CSAATDRDYSPLHF. For the CDR3, the DNA is TGCAGTGCTGCAACGGACAGGGATTATTCACCCCTCCACTTT.

This clonotype has a handful of counts. The chain recombines TRBV20-1 with TRBJ1-5, with 9 bases fitting TRBD1. The CDR3 has 15 residues. CDR1 is DFQATT and CDR2 is SNEGSKA in the germline V gene (reference sequence). J gave up 3 bases and V 3 bases, and 6 bases lay outside the gene matches. The CDR3 loop reads CSARATGGLNQPQHF. In DNA form, the CDR3 reads TGCAGTGCTAGGGCGACAGGGGGACTCAATCAGCCCCAGCATTTT.

This sequence joins TRBV7-3 and TRBJ2-5, with unresolved D. CDR1 is SGHTA and CDR2 is FQGTGA in the germline V gene. This CDR3 has 15 residues. V was clipped by 1 base and J by 5 bases, with 14 bases between them. CDR3 in amino acids: CASSLSPDRKETQYF. The CDR3 DNA sequence: TGTGCCAGCAGCTTAAGCCCGGACCGCAAGGAGACCCAGTACTTC.

The CDR3 bases are TGTGCCAGCAGTCTTCTTCAGGGCGTAGGGGACGGCTACACCTTC. It specifies CASSLLQGVGDGYTF. V is TRBV12-3 or TRBV12-4 and J is TRBJ1-2, with D perhaps matching TRBD1 (5 bases). The ends were cut back, 5 bases at V and 8 bases at J, with 21 bases in the middle. The CDR3 is made up of 15 amino acids.